Shown below are 2 T cell receptor beta chains from a single sample sequenced in a study of identical twins. TCRdb reprocessed the 5' RACE reads with MiXCR, giving one entry per CDR3 protein. The table has approximately 500,000 distinct CDR3 sequences, roughly 15% seen once. Another study also made use of these data, one on yellow fever vaccine responses in identical twins.

The sample comprised CD4+ T cells sorted from blood. The receptor source for this set is a woman aged 18-29 years in good health.

The chain carries TRBV12-5 and TRBJ1-1, with D maybe TRBD1 (5 bases). Trimming shortened V by 7 bases and J by 0 bases, and 21 bases separated the two germline ends. Looked up from germline, CDR1 is LGHNT and CDR2 is FRNRAP. This CDR3 has 17 amino acids. Written as DNA, the CDR3 is TGTGCTAGTGCCCGGGGCGTTGTGCCACTTATGAACACTGAAGCTTTCTTT. Encoded protein: CASARGVVPLMNTEAFF.

The chain is built from TRBV2 and TRBJ2-2; the match to TRBD1 covers 7 bases. Germline V gene sequence: CDR1 SNHLY, CDR2 FYNNEI. The CDR3 length is 15 residues. J gave up 2 bases and V 3 bases, and 3 bases lay outside the gene matches. CDR3 bases: TGTGCCAGCAGTGACCCAGGGGGTAACACCGGGGAGCTGTTTTTT. It codes for CASSDPGGNTGELFF.